A single sample gave rise to the 28 T cell receptor beta chains below, sequenced in a study of cytomegalovirus exposure and HLA in healthy donors (dated by TCRdb to the late 2010s). To prepare the library, the immunoSEQ multiplex PCR assay was applied. This immuneACCESS table, as held by TCRdb, lists in-frame sequences with V and J called but not all clones. Of the missing ones, under half trace to an unresolved V gene in checked studies; the others have no known cause. In all, the sample holds tens of thousands of clones, and roughly 94% of those were seen once. Approximately 0.69% of the sample belongs to the ten largest clones. The sample comprised PBMCs. The receptors shown here come from a woman aged 18-29 years in good health and CMV-seronegative.

This sequence joins TRBV5-1 and TRBJ2-5; D is possibly TRBD1 (5 bases). The V and J ends lost 2 bases and 4 bases respectively, with 15 bases between them. Germline CDR1 is SGHRS and CDR2 is YFSETQ. The length of the CDR3 is 15 residues. The CDR3 DNA reads TGCGCCAGCAGCTTTTTCGACAGTACAAGAGAGACCCAGTACTTC. The encoded protein is CASSFFDSTRETQYF. Full variable domain (remainder filled in from reference TRBV5-1 and TRBJ2-5): KAGVTQTPRYLIKTRGQQVTLSCSPISGHRSVSWYQQTPGQGLQFLFEYFSETQRNKGNFPGRFSGRQFSNSRSEMNVSTLELGDSALYLCASSFFDSTRETQYFGPGTRLLVL.

The chain links TRBV5-6 to TRBJ2-7, with 7 bases fitting TRBD1. The CDR3 has 14 amino acids. The V gene end was trimmed by 4 bases and the J gene end by 2 bases; junction bases not matched to a gene: 6. Germline CDR1 SGHDT, CDR2 YYEEEE. DNA for the CDR3: TGTGCCAGCAGCCCACAGGGGATGCCCTACGAGCAGTACTTC. This encodes CASSPQGMPYEQYF.

The table lists this clone with a count of one. The genes are TRBV2 and TRBJ1-4; 8 bases line up with TRBD1. Germline V lookup: CDR1 SNHLY, CDR2 FYNNEI. This CDR3 is built from 14 residues. Germline trimming cut 3 bases from V and 8 bases from J; bases unmatched to any gene: 5. CDR3 sequence (DNA): TGTGCCAGCAGTGAGGCAGGGGGCGGAGAAAAACTGTTTTTT. Amino acids: CASSEAGGGEKLFF.

The rearrangement uses TRBV2 and TRBJ2-7, with 12 bases that match TRBD2. The CDR3 runs to 14 residues. Per germline, CDR1 SNHLY and CDR2 FYNNEI. The V and J ends lost 4 bases and 6 bases, in that order; junction bases with no gene match: 4. The chain's CDR3 is CASSAGTSGSEQYF. As DNA, the CDR3 is TGTGCCAGCAGTGCCGGGACTAGCGGGTCCGAGCAGTACTTC.

V gene TRBV27 combines with J gene TRBJ2-7; no clear D. Trimming stripped 3 bases from V and 6 bases from J, with 12 bases between. From germline, CDR1 is MNHEY and CDR2 SMNVEV (reference sequence). The CDR3 is 13 residues long. The CDR3 DNA reads as TGTGCCAGCAGTTTTGGCTACCAGGCCGAGCAGTACTTC. This sequence encodes CASSFGYQAEQYF.

The chain uses TRBV27 and TRBJ2-7; 8 bases agree with TRBD1. The CDR3 runs 15 residues. Germline CDR1 reads MNHEY; CDR2 reads SMNVEV (reference sequence). V was clipped by 3 bases and J by 5 bases; unmatched bases: 9. The CDR3 sequence: CASSFSGQGVHEQYF. The DNA for the CDR3 is TGTGCCAGCAGTTTTTCAGGACAGGGTGTCCACGAGCAGTACTTC.

This rearrangement joins TRBV9 to TRBJ2-1, with 9 positions matching TRBD2. Germline assignment: CDR1 SGDLS and CDR2 YYNGEE. After removal of 4 bases from V and 6 bases from J, the junction contained 14 bases not matched to a gene. This CDR3 region has 17 residues. The CDR3 reads CASSSRLAASKGNEQFF. CDR3 coding DNA: TGTGCCAGCAGCTCACGACTAGCGGCCAGTAAGGGCAATGAGCAGTTCTTC.

The rearrangement uses TRBV5-5 and TRBJ1-1; no reliable D call. The CDR3 sequence is 13 residues long. Germline V gene lookup returns CDR1 SGHKS and CDR2 YYEKEE (reference sequence). V lost 2 bases and J lost 7, with 12 bases in between. The CDR3: CASSFGGFNEAFF. In DNA form, the CDR3 reads TGTGCCAGCAGCTTCGGAGGGTTTAATGAAGCTTTCTTT.

Concerning this clone: The sample holds other DNA sequences that translate to the same CDR3. This sequence joins TRBV7-2 and TRBJ2-7, with TRBD2 matching 7 bases. With V trimmed by 9 bases and J by 1 base, 9 bases remained unmatched. This CDR3 contains 14 residues. Germline V gives CDR1 SGHTA, CDR2 FQGNSA. CDR3 residues: CASSRTSESYEQYF. DNA for the CDR3: TGTGCCAGTAGTCGAACTAGCGAGTCCTACGAGCAGTACTTC.

The CDR3: CASQLVGGVNTEAFF. CDR3 sequence (DNA): TGTGCCAGCCAATTAGTCGGGGGTGTGAACACTGAAGCTTTCTTT. The J gene is TRBJ1-1, the V gene TRBV6-1, with TRBD1 as a possible D gene (5 bases). The CDR3 sequence is 15 residues long. The V end lost 8 bases, the J end lost 0 bases, and 16 bases lay between the germline ends. Looked up from germline, CDR1 is MNHNS and CDR2 is SASEGT.

The chain recombines TRBV19 with TRBJ2-7; 15 bases match TRBD2. Germline lookup yields CDR1 LNHDA and CDR2 SQIVND (reference sequence). Unmatched junction bases numbered 4, after V lost 4 bases and J lost 0 bases. The CDR3 spans 17 residues. The CDR3 coding sequence is TGTGCCAGTAGTAGCGGGACTAGCGGGAGGTCCTCCTACGAGCAGTACTTC. As protein: CASSSGTSGRSSYEQYF. Based on the CDR3 plus reference TRBV19 and TRBJ2-7, the full variable domain is DGGITQSPKYLFRKEGQNVTLSCEQNLNHDAMYWYRQDPGQGLRLIYYSQIVNDFQKGDIAEGYSVSREKKESFPLTVTSAQKNPTAFYLCASSSGTSGRSSYEQYFGPGTRLTVT.

This chain uses TRBV19 with TRBJ1-5; a weak D match, TRBD1 (6 bases). V gave up 3 bases and J gave up 0 bases, with 15 bases separating them. The CDR3 runs 17 residues. Germline CDR1 is LNHDA and CDR2 is SQIVND (reference sequence). CDR3 region: CASSMPRGSYSNQPQHF. The CDR3 DNA follows: TGTGCCAGTAGTATGCCCAGGGGCTCCTATAGCAATCAGCCCCAGCATTTT.

This chain uses TRBV14 with TRBJ1-4; no clear D. The V and J ends lost 1 base and 6 bases respectively, with 9 bases between them. Germline V gives CDR1 SGHDN, CDR2 FVKESK. This CDR3 has 14 residues. CDR3 DNA sequence: TGTGCCAGCAGCCAAGCGATGCAGGATGAAAAACTGTTTTTT. This gives the protein CASSQAMQDEKLFF. Together with reference TRBV14 and TRBJ1-4, the CDR3 gives the full variable domain: EAGVTQFPSHSVIEKGQTVTLRCDPISGHDNLYWYRRVMGKEIKFLLHFVKESKQDESGMPNNRFLAERTGGTYSTLKVQPAELEDSGVYFCASSQAMQDEKLFFGSGTQLSVL.

This chain uses TRBV11-3 with TRBJ1-2; 7 bases line up with TRBD1. This CDR3 is 15 amino acids long. Germline loops: CDR1 SGHNT, CDR2 YENEEA. Trimming removed 3 bases from V and 4 bases from J; junction bases left unmatched: 8. The CDR3 region is CASSLDGTALYGYTF. The CDR3 DNA sequence: TGTGCCAGCAGCTTGGATGGGACAGCCCTCTATGGCTACACCTTC. Based on the CDR3 plus reference TRBV11-3 and TRBJ1-2, the full variable domain is EAGVVQSPRYKIIEKKQPVAFWCNPISGHNTLYWYLQNLGQGPELLIRYENEEAVDDSQLPKDRFSAERLKGVDSTLKIQPAELGDSAVYLCASSLDGTALYGYTFGSGTRLTVV.

V is TRBV5-1 and J is TRBJ1-2; 7 bases agree with TRBD1. The CDR3 runs 13 residues. V shed 7 bases and J 1 base; nucleotides not matched to a gene: 4. Germline V gene lookup returns CDR1 SGHRS and CDR2 YFSETQ. The CDR3 DNA is TGCGCCAGCCGGACAGGCCTTAACTATGGCTACACCTTC. Translation gives CASRTGLNYGYTF.

The chain couples TRBV2 to TRBJ2-6, with 7 bases that match TRBD1. V lost 6 bases to trimming and J lost 0 bases; unmatched junction nucleotides: 5. CDR1 SNHLY and CDR2 FYNNEI come from the germline V gene. The CDR3 has 16 residues. Here the CDR3 reads CASSRTGLSGANVLTF. The CDR3 DNA sequence: TGTGCCAGCAGCAGGACAGGACTCTCTGGGGCCAACGTCCTGACTTTC. Combining the CDR3 with reference TRBV2 and TRBJ2-6 gives the whole variable domain EPEVTQTPSHQVTQMGQEVILRCVPISNHLYFYWYRQILGQKVEFLVSFYNNEISEKSEIFDDQFSVERPDGSNFTLKIRSTKLEDSAMYFCASSRTGLSGANVLTFGAGSRLTVL.

The rearrangement uses TRBV7-9 and TRBJ2-1, with TRBD2 matching 7 bases. The length of the CDR3 is 12 residues. CDR1 is SEHNR and CDR2 is FQNEAQ in the germline V gene (reference sequence). The trim removed 1 base at V and 9 bases at J, leaving 0 bases unmatched. The CDR3 here is CASSLGGSEQFF. The CDR3 region has the DNA TGTGCCAGCAGCTTAGGCGGGAGTGAGCAGTTCTTC.

A few counts support this clone. A much larger clonotype is one base distant, so this may be a read error. Other DNA variants within this sample encode the same CDR3. This CDR3 is CASSETSGGADTQYF. CDR3 nucleotides: TGTGCCAGCAGTGAGACTAGCGGGGGGGCAGATACGCAGTATTTT. The gene calls are TRBV6-1 and TRBJ2-3; TRBD2 agrees at 14 bases. The CDR3 is 15 residues long. V trimming: 3 bases; J trimming: 4 bases; junction bases outside the gene matches: 0. Germline loops: CDR1 MNHNS, CDR2 SASEGT.

The chain combines TRBV6-5 with TRBJ1-2, with TRBD1 matching over 10 bases. In germline, CDR1 is MNHEY, CDR2 SVGAGI. The CDR3 runs 15 residues. Losses at the gene ends were 3 bases for V and 7 bases for J; bases not matched to a gene: 8. The CDR3 DNA is TGTGCCAGCAGTTATAGGGACAGGGGTCTGAGTGGCTACACCTTC. It codes for CASSYRDRGLSGYTF.

The chain has TRBV7-2 and TRBJ2-1; 7 bases map to TRBD1. In germline, CDR1 is SGHTA, CDR2 FQGNSA. V dropped 1 base and J dropped 4; count of bases not matched to a gene: 4. The CDR3 sequence is 15 residues long. CDR3 nucleotides: TGTGCCAGCAGCTTAGAGGGGGCCTCATACAATGAGCAGTTCTTC. Protein product: CASSLEGASYNEQFF. Supplemented by reference TRBV7-2 and TRBJ2-1, the full variable domain reads GAGVSQSPSNKVTEKGKDVELRCDPISGHTALYWYRQSLGQGLEFLIYFQGNSAPDKSGLPSDRFSAERTGGSVSTLTIQRTQQEDSAVYLCASSLEGASYNEQFFGPGTRLTVL.

The J gene is TRBJ1-3, the V gene TRBV19, with D possibly being TRBD1 (5 bases). V was pared by 6 bases and J by 8 bases, with 14 bases between. There are 13 residues in the CDR3. Germline-derived CDR1 and CDR2 are LNHDA and SQIVND (reference sequence). The CDR3 is CASRPREVYTIYF. The DNA for the CDR3 is TGTGCCAGTAGGCCCAGGGAGGTATACACCATATATTTT.

The table lists this clone with a count of one. CDR3 protein: CASSSFPRQGQNTEAFF. The CDR3 DNA sequence: TGTGCCAGCAGCTCCTTTCCCCGACAGGGGCAGAACACTGAAGCTTTCTTT. The chain links TRBV7-6 to TRBJ1-1; TRBD1 matches at 8 bases. V was pared by 4 bases and J by 1 base, with 11 bases of the junction left unmatched. CDR1 and CDR2 (germline): SGHVS, FNYEAQ. CDR3 size: 17 residues.

This rearrangement joins TRBV11-3 to TRBJ2-2, with 8 bases that match TRBD2. CDR1 is SGHNT and CDR2 is YENEEA in the germline V gene. CDR3 length: 14 amino acids. V dropped 5 bases and J dropped 7; count of bases not matched to a gene: 6. CDR3 bases: TGTGCCAGCAGCAGTAGCGGGGCGGTCGGGGAGCTGTTTTTT. Residues: CASSSSGAVGELFF.

The chain joins TRBV2 to TRBJ2-1, with 7 positions matching TRBD2. From germline, CDR1 is SNHLY and CDR2 FYNNEI. With V trimmed by 6 bases and J by 2 bases, 4 bases remained unmatched. The CDR3 spans 14 residues. CDR3 residues: CASSREDAYNEQFF. The CDR3 nucleotides read TGTGCCAGCAGCCGGGAGGACGCCTACAATGAGCAGTTCTTC.

The rearrangement joins TRBV4-1 to TRBJ2-7; 13 positions match TRBD2. Germline V gives CDR1 MGHRA, CDR2 YSYEKL. The CDR3 is 15 amino acids. Trimming took 3 bases from V and 4 from J; bases not matched to a gene: 3. This CDR3 reads CASSHGLAGVYEQYF. CDR3 nucleotide sequence: TGCGCCAGCAGCCATGGACTAGCGGGGGTATACGAGCAGTACTTC.

CDR3 coding DNA: TGTGCCAGCAGTGAAACACAGGGGCGCGGTGGCTACACCTTC. Translated: CASSETQGRGGYTF. This rearrangement joins TRBV6-5 to TRBJ1-2; the match to TRBD1 covers 7 bases. Germline assignment: CDR1 MNHEY and CDR2 SVGAGI. V lost 5 bases to trimming and J lost 7 bases; unmatched junction nucleotides: 10. CDR3 length: 14 amino acids.

This chain links TRBV29-1 with TRBJ2-3, with D perhaps TRBD2 (6 bases). Germline V gene data show CDR1 as SQVTM and CDR2 as ANQGSEA. The V and J ends lost 6 bases and 5 bases respectively, with 27 bases between them. The CDR3 covers 17 residues. The CDR3 DNA is TGCAGCGTCGATACAATGGGGGGAGGAGTGGGGCGAGATACGCAGTATTTT. This encodes CSVDTMGGGVGRDTQYF.

The V and J genes are TRBV5-1 and TRBJ2-7, with 10 bases matching TRBD1. The CDR3 sequence is 14 residues long. V lost 4 bases and J lost 4; bases outside the gene matches: 5. Germline assignment: CDR1 SGHRS and CDR2 YFSETQ. This chain's CDR3 is CASSPGTGVYEQYF. The CDR3 DNA sequence: TGCGCCAGCAGCCCCGGGACAGGGGTGTACGAGCAGTACTTC.